This is a list of T cell receptor beta chains from one sample in a study of blood T cells in healthy people across ages. Via MiXCR, TCRdb re-called the 5' RACE reads, giving one row per CDR3 protein. Seen here are 800,000 to 950,000 distinct CDR3 sequences, about 44% observed once, and the top ten hold roughly 13%. The sequencing sample was made of blood. The source is a young man in good health. The CDR3 runs from the conserved cysteine through the conserved F or W. Fields, in order: D gene, V gene, clone size, J gene, CDR3 protein, CDR3 DNA. D genes are given only for firm matches. Expanded clones get a size class; other rows say once, few or many, or leave the size out.

-	TRBV5-4	-	TRBJ2-3	CASSLEGILRGDTQYF	TGTGCCAGCAGCTTGGAGGGGATCCTGCGGGGAGATACGCAGTATTTT
-	TRBV20-1	-	TRBJ1-6	CSAEGSNSPLHF	TGCAGTGCTGAGGGGTCGAATTCACCCCTCCACTTT
TRBD2	TRBV7-6	few	TRBJ2-1	CASRLTSGEHNEQFF	TGTGCCAGCAGACTAACTAGCGGGGAGCACAATGAGCAGTTCTTC
-	TRBV6-2/TRBV6-3	-	TRBJ2-2	CASSYSGNTGELFF	TGTGCCAGCAGTTACTCAGGGAACACCGGGGAGCTGTTTTTT
-	TRBV7-3	many	TRBJ2-7	CASSSPSTGSYGQYF	TGTGCCAGCAGCTCGCCAAGCACAGGGAGTTACGGGCAGTACTTC
TRBD1	TRBV6-5	-	TRBJ1-3	CASSRGQGNTIYF	TGTGCCAGCAGTCGAGGACAGGGGAACACCATATATTTT
-	TRBV20-1	once	TRBJ2-5	CSIPGQPNEQYF	TGCAGTATACCTGGCCAGCCCAATGAGCAGTACTTC
-	TRBV7-2	-	TRBJ1-6	CASSLGRAGGSPLHF	TGTGCCAGCAGCTTAGGCAGGGCGGGAGGTTCACCCCTCCACTTT
TRBD2	TRBV12-3/TRBV12-4	-	TRBJ2-7	CSSSLRTSGRPYEQYF	TGTTCCAGCAGTTTGCGGACTAGCGGGAGACCCTACGAGCAGTACTTC
-	TRBV7-7	-	TRBJ2-5	CASSLDTIQETQYF	TGTGCTAGCAGCTTAGACACGATCCAAGAGACCCAGTACTTC
-	TRBV9	few	TRBJ1-4	CASSAETTTNEKLFF	TGTGCCAGCAGCGCGGAGACGACAACTAATGAAAAACTGTTTTTT
-	TRBV7-9	-	TRBJ2-3	CASLRPGGTTETQYF	TGTGCCAGCCTCCGTCCGGGGGGCACCACAGAGACGCAGTATTTT
-	TRBV29-1	few	TRBJ2-1	CSVEIGGNEQFF	TGCAGCGTTGAAATTGGGGGCAATGAGCAGTTCTTC
TRBD1	TRBV6-5	-	TRBJ2-7	CASSYWGQGASEQYF	TGTGCCAGCAGTTACTGGGGGCAGGGGGCAAGCGAGCAGTACTTC
-	TRBV6-2/TRBV6-3	-	TRBJ2-1	CASSYSRDSDSQFF	TGTGCCAGCAGTTACTCGAGGGACTCAGATTCACAGTTCTTC
-	TRBV27	few	TRBJ2-7	CASSPQGMIYEQYF	TGTGCCAGCAGTCCTCAGGGAATGATCTACGAGCAGTACTTC
TRBD1	TRBV14	-	TRBJ1-6	CASSQDAGTVSPLHF	TGTGCCAGCAGCCAAGACGCGGGGACAGTTTCACCCCTCCACTTT
TRBD2	TRBV20-1	-	TRBJ2-3	CSAKGTSGSDTQYF	TGCAGTGCAAAGGGGACTAGCGGGAGTGATACGCAGTATTTT
TRBD1	TRBV19	-	TRBJ1-5	CATERQGAGNQPQHF	TGTGCCACCGAAAGACAGGGGGCGGGTAATCAGCCCCAGCATTTT
-	TRBV28	-	TRBJ2-7	CASKGLSGEQYF	TGTGCCAGCAAGGGGCTAAGCGGCGAGCAGTACTTC
-	TRBV27	few	TRBJ2-7	CASSLSGPRNEQYF	TGTGCCAGCAGTTTATCGGGACCGCGAAACGAGCAGTACTTC
-	TRBV7-2	-	TRBJ2-7	CASSLVAGEFYEQYF	TGTGCCAGCAGCTTAGTGGCCGGGGAGTTCTACGAGCAGTACTTC
-	TRBV9	-	TRBJ1-2	CASSGAPTGGTQGYTF	TGTGCCAGCAGCGGGGCCCCAACTGGGGGGACCCAAGGCTACACCTTC
-	TRBV6-5	-	TRBJ2-7	CASSYGSEGTYEQYF	TGTGCCAGCAGTTACGGGAGCGAGGGCACCTACGAGCAGTACTTC
-	TRBV2	-	TRBJ2-1	CASSELGRNEQFF	TGTGCCAGCAGTGAACTCGGACGCAATGAGCAGTTCTTC
-	TRBV7-9	-	TRBJ1-1	CASSALGPPNGAFF	TGTGCCAGCAGCGCCCTGGGACCGCCGAACGGAGCTTTCTTT
-	TRBV5-1	few	TRBJ2-1	CASSKEGGSYNEQFF	TGCGCCAGCAGCAAAGAGGGGGGCTCCTACAATGAGCAGTTCTTC